The 19 T cell receptor beta chains below were found in one sample sequenced in a study of early T cells in non-severe SARS-CoV-2 infection. TCRdb analysed the 5' RACE reads with MiXCR anew, one entry per CDR3 protein. This sample has 40,000 or so distinct CDR3 sequences, with 5% to 6% found just once. This material consisted of whole blood, taken at baseline. These receptor sequences come from an adult who was a healthcare worker with PCR-confirmed SARS-CoV-2 infection or an uninfected control (not recorded which).

This clonotype was seen repeatedly, ten times or more. The gene calls are TRBV20-1 and TRBJ2-5; D may be TRBD2 (5 bases). CDR1 and CDR2 from the germline V gene are DFQATT and SNEGSKA (reference sequence). V was pared by 5 bases and J by 3 bases, with 19 bases between. The CDR3 has 15 residues. The CDR3 is CSAQSSASLEETQYF. DNA of the CDR3: TGCAGTGCTCAGTCGTCGGCTAGCCTGGAAGAGACCCAGTACTTC.

J is TRBJ2-5 and V is TRBV18; D is uncertain. CDR1 is KGHSH, CDR2 LQKENI, per germline. Trimming left V 2 bases short and J 1 base short, with 11 bases between. The length of the CDR3 is 15 residues. This chain's CDR3 is CASSPKYSSQETQYF. The CDR3 DNA is TGTGCCAGCTCACCAAAGTACAGCAGCCAAGAGACCCAGTACTTC.

Ten or more counts support this clonotype. This chain links TRBV12-3 or TRBV12-4 with TRBJ1-2; TRBD1 agrees at 7 bases. V lost 4 bases, J lost 8 bases, and 10 bases stayed unmatched. The CDR3 is 14 amino acids. In DNA, the CDR3 is TGTGCCAGCAGTTACAGGGGTTATATAGACGGCTACACCTTC. Translated, it gives CASSYRGYIDGYTF.

This clonotype has ten or more counts. The chain's CDR3 is CASSPLRQGPTEAFF. CDR3 nucleotide sequence: TGTGCCAGCAGCCCCCTTCGACAGGGGCCGACTGAAGCTTTCTTT. V is TRBV28 and J is TRBJ1-1, with 8 bases lining up with TRBD1. The CDR3 totals 15 residues. V shed 6 bases, J shed 5 bases, and the junction held 11 bases outside the gene matches. Germline assignment: CDR1 MDHEN and CDR2 SYDVKM.

This clonotype was observed many times. J is TRBJ2-1 and V is TRBV4-3; unclear D gene. The V gene's germline CDR1 is LGHNA and CDR2 YSLEER. The ends were cut back, 5 bases at V and 7 bases at J, with 12 bases in the middle. The CDR3 totals 13 residues. CDR3 bases: TGCGCCAGCAGCTTGCGACTTGGAAATGAGCAGTTCTTC. This sequence encodes CASSLRLGNEQFF.

This clonotype was seen ten or more times. The chain has TRBV13 and TRBJ2-7; D gene unclear. V gave up 3 bases and J gave up 2 bases, with 8 bases separating them. Germline values: CDR1 PRHDT, CDR2 FYEKMQ (reference sequence). The CDR3 consists of 13 residues. The CDR3 region is CASSLGDTYEQYF. In DNA form, the CDR3 reads TGTGCCAGCAGCTTGGGTGATACCTACGAGCAGTACTTC.

This clonotype has more than one count but fewer than ten. V usage is TRBV7-2 and J usage is TRBJ2-1; 9 bases map to TRBD2. V trimming: 1 base; J trimming: 3 bases; junction bases outside the gene matches: 10. Germline V gene sequence: CDR1 SGHTA, CDR2 FQGNSA. The CDR3 runs 18 residues. The CDR3 reads CASSLDSASGTFYNEQFF. The CDR3 DNA follows: TGTGCCAGCAGCTTAGATTCGGCTAGCGGGACCTTCTACAATGAGCAGTTCTTC.

V usage is TRBV19 and J usage is TRBJ1-5; no clear D. Germline assignment: CDR1 LNHDA and CDR2 SQIVND (reference sequence). V was shortened by 3 bases and J by 1 base, with 10 bases between the two germline ends. This CDR3 is 15 amino acids long. The CDR3 sequence is CASSIGLLSNQPQHF. CDR3 sequence (DNA): TGTGCCAGTAGTATCGGGCTTCTGAGCAATCAGCCCCAGCATTTT.

V gene TRBV3-1 combines with J gene TRBJ1-6; D not certain. V was cut by 2 bases and J by 11 bases, with 7 bases left in between. This CDR3 contains 12 residues. CDR1 and CDR2 from the germline V gene are LGHDT and YNNKEL (reference sequence). CDR3 loop: CASSQTVAPLHF. The CDR3 coding sequence is TGTGCCAGCAGCCAAACGGTGGCACCCCTCCACTTT.

This clonotype was counted many times. The chain joins TRBV28 to TRBJ2-2, with D possibly TRBD2 on 5 matching bases. Per the germline V gene, CDR1 is MDHEN and CDR2 is SYDVKM. V was cut by 2 bases and J by 6 bases, with 10 bases left in between. The CDR3 sequence is 14 residues long. The DNA of the CDR3 is TGTGCCAGCAGTTTAGGCCTAGCCGCCGGGGAGCTGTTTTTT. This gives the protein CASSLGLAAGELFF.

This clonotype appeared many times. The V call is TRBV11-3, the J call TRBJ2-1; 8 nucleotides align to TRBD2. Per germline, CDR1 SGHNT and CDR2 YENEEA. This CDR3 is built from 16 residues. With 1 base clipped from V and 7 bases from J, the junction kept 9 bases outside the gene matches. CDR3 in amino acids: CASSLVSGSRSNEQFF. The CDR3 DNA reads as TGTGCCAGCAGCTTAGTCAGCGGGAGTCGGTCGAATGAGCAGTTCTTC.

This clonotype was detected many times. This chain uses TRBV19 with TRBJ2-7, with TRBD1 matching over 7 bases. V was pared by 1 base and J by 6 bases, with 6 bases of the junction left unmatched. CDR1 and CDR2 from the germline V gene are LNHDA and SQIVND (reference sequence). The CDR3 is 14 amino acids. CDR3 in amino acids: CASSIADRAGEQYV. CDR3 bases: TGTGCCAGTAGTATAGCTGACAGGGCGGGCGAGCAGTACGTC.

This clonotype was seen more than once but under ten times. This rearrangement joins TRBV4-1 to TRBJ1-5, with a weak D call TRBD1 (5 bases). Trimming took 1 base from V and 3 from J, leaving 10 bases between them. From germline, CDR1 is MGHRA and CDR2 YSYEKL. The length of the CDR3 is 15 residues. As DNA, the CDR3 is TGCGCCAGCAGCCAAGTATCCAGGGACAATCAGCCCCAGCATTTT. It codes for CASSQVSRDNQPQHF.

This clonotype has ten or more counts. The chain joins TRBV9 to TRBJ2-3; 11 bases line up with TRBD2. The ends lost 0 bases at V and 3 bases at J; junction bases unmatched: 6. Looked up from germline, CDR1 is SGDLS and CDR2 is YYNGEE. This CDR3 contains 17 residues. In DNA, the CDR3 is TGTGCCAGCAGCGTAGCAGTACTAGCGGGAGTAACAGATACGCAGTATTTT. Translating gives CASSVAVLAGVTDTQYF.

This clonotype has ten or more counts. The chain joins TRBV29-1 to TRBJ1-1; 8 bases match TRBD1. Germline loops: CDR1 SQVTM, CDR2 ANQGSEA. J lost 5 bases, V lost 4 bases, and 9 bases had no gene match. This CDR3 contains 14 residues. The CDR3: CSVVRDRMLTEAFF. CDR3 nucleotides: TGCAGCGTTGTCCGGGACAGGATGTTAACTGAAGCTTTCTTT.

This clonotype has a count of ten or more. This chain links TRBV6-2 or TRBV6-3 with TRBJ1-2; no reliable D call. The germline V gene has CDR1 MNHEY and CDR2 SVGEGT. This CDR3 is built from 15 residues. Trimming took off 6 bases at V and 1 base at J, with 15 bases between the two ends. CDR3 protein: CASSYDGVVNYGYTF. The CDR3, as DNA: TGTGCCAGCAGCTACGACGGAGTCGTTAACTATGGCTACACCTTC.

As for this clonotype: A read error may be the cause here, since a much bigger clone is one base away. The CDR3 region is CASSASGRVGRELFF. In DNA, the CDR3 is TGTGCCAGTAGTGCCAGCGGGAGGGTCGGCAGGGAGCTGTTTTTT. V gene TRBV19 combines with J gene TRBJ2-2; 10 positions agree with TRBD2. J lost 9 bases, V lost 5 bases, and 9 bases had no gene match. The CDR3 length is 15 residues. The V gene's germline CDR1 is LNHDA and CDR2 SQIVND (reference sequence).

There are many counts of this clonotype. The J gene is TRBJ2-2, the V gene TRBV10-3, with 9 positions matching TRBD2. The trim removed 5 bases at V and 4 bases at J, leaving 11 bases unmatched. The CDR3 has 17 residues. Germline V gene data show CDR1 as ENHRY and CDR2 as SYGVKD. CDR3 sequence reads: CAISSYLAGGGTGELFF. The DNA of the CDR3 is TGTGCCATCAGTTCGTACCTGGCGGGAGGGGGCACCGGGGAGCTGTTTTTT.

This clonotype was picked up many times. The CDR3 protein is CSAQRGGSYNEQFF. The CDR3 coding sequence is TGCAGTGCGCAGCGGGGAGGCTCCTACAATGAGCAGTTCTTC. The chain links TRBV20-1 to TRBJ2-1; TRBD2 aligns across 7 bases. The germline gives CDR1 DFQATT, CDR2 SNEGSKA (reference sequence). CDR3 length: 14 amino acids. Trimming at V came to 6 bases and at J to 0 bases, leaving 5 bases not matched to a gene.